Below, 24 T cell receptor beta chains from the same sample are listed, as sequenced in a study of blood T cells in healthy people across ages. Next came a second PCR, run for roughly 7 to 12 cycles, which used a sample-barcoded 5' primer along with a J-beta primer mix. TCRdb itself ran the 5' RACE reads through MiXCR, one entry per CDR3 protein. The sample includes about 1.1 million distinct CDR3 sequences, more than 30% of them seen just once. The sequenced sample was blood. The receptor source for this set is a man between 18 and 29 years old in good health.

The chain uses TRBV6-5 and TRBJ2-7; 11 bases line up with TRBD2. The DNA matches TRBJ2-5 better at its end, which makes the J call doubtful. Looked up from germline, CDR1 is MNHEY and CDR2 is SVGAGI. This CDR3 is 17 amino acids long. CDR3 amino acids: CASSYDVAGGPAETQYF. In DNA, the CDR3 is TGTGCCAGCAGTTACGACGTAGCGGGGGGGCCAGCGGAGACCCAGTACTTC.

The rearrangement links TRBV7-9 to TRBJ2-5; the D gene is possibly TRBD1 (5 bases). The V end lost 8 bases, the J end lost 0 bases, and 10 bases lay between the germline ends. Germline CDR1 is SEHNR and CDR2 is FQNEAQ (reference sequence). The length of the CDR3 is 13 residues. This CDR3 reads CASLGQYQETQYF. The DNA of the CDR3 is TGTGCCAGCTTGGGGCAGTACCAAGAGACCCAGTACTTC.

This clonotype was observed at least ten times. This rearrangement joins TRBV20-1 to TRBJ1-5; 10 nucleotides line up with TRBD1. J lost 6 bases, V lost 6 bases, and 5 bases had no gene match. Per germline, CDR1 DFQATT and CDR2 SNEGSKA (reference sequence). The CDR3 is 13 residues long. The CDR3 is CSARGQGTQPQHF. CDR3 DNA sequence: TGCAGTGCAAGGGGACAGGGGACTCAGCCCCAGCATTTT.

The rearrangement uses TRBV18 and TRBJ2-7, with a possible D match to TRBD1 (6 bases). The CDR3 is made up of 15 amino acids. CDR1 is KGHSH and CDR2 is LQKENI in the germline V gene. Trimming took off 2 bases at V and 2 bases at J, with 13 bases between the two ends. The CDR3 spells CASSPVRDTTYEQYF. Here the CDR3 DNA reads TGTGCCAGCTCACCAGTAAGGGACACAACCTACGAGCAGTACTTC.

This clonotype was picked up a small number of times. V usage is TRBV20-1 and J usage is TRBJ2-3; D remains ambiguous. Per the germline V gene, CDR1 is DFQATT and CDR2 is SNEGSKA (reference sequence). The CDR3 length is 16 residues. Trimming took off 0 bases at V and 2 bases at J, with 15 bases between the two ends. For the CDR3, the DNA is TGCAGTGCTAGAGAGTGGGAAGGGATTAACACAGATACGCAGTATTTT. It is translated as CSAREWEGINTDTQYF.

This clonotype was seen only a few times. This chain connects TRBV5-6 to TRBJ2-3, with TRBD2 matching over 11 bases. V lost 4 bases to trimming and J lost 0 bases; unmatched junction nucleotides: 10. Germline V gives CDR1 SGHDT, CDR2 YYEEEE. The length of the CDR3 is 18 residues. CDR3 in DNA: TGTGCCAGCAGCCCAGAGGTAGCGGGGGGGCCGAGCACAGATACGCAGTATTTT. Encoded protein: CASSPEVAGGPSTDTQYF.

The chain couples TRBV3-1 to TRBJ1-1, with D possibly being TRBD1 (5 bases). The CDR3 spans 13 residues. Trimming removed 1 base at V and 7 bases at J, with 10 bases between. CDR1 is LGHDT, CDR2 YNNKEL, per germline (reference sequence). The CDR3 loop reads CASSQVKGNEAFF. The DNA of the CDR3 is TGTGCCAGCAGCCAAGTGAAGGGGAATGAAGCTTTCTTT.

Comment on this clonotype: Germline is not matched at one junction end, which may reflect a read error. The chain links TRBV20-1 to TRBJ2-3, with 7 positions matching TRBD2. CDR3 length: 15 residues. Germline V CDR1 and CDR2: DFQATT, SNEGSKA (reference sequence). This CDR3 is CSANTPGGNTDAQYF. CDR3 DNA: TGCAGTGCCAACACACCCGGGGGGAACACAGATGCGCAGTATTTT.

This clonotype was seen a handful of times. Written as DNA, the CDR3 is TGCAGCGTTGGTTGGACAGGGGAGATAGATACGCAGTATTTT. Protein: CSVGWTGEIDTQYF. The chain employs TRBV29-1 and TRBJ2-3; 9 bases match TRBD1. The germline gives CDR1 SQVTM, CDR2 ANQGSEA. The CDR3 is made up of 14 amino acids. The V and J ends lost 4 bases and 5 bases, in that order; junction bases with no gene match: 7.

V gene TRBV10-3 combines with J gene TRBJ2-2, with TRBD2 as a possible D gene (5 bases). Looked up from germline, CDR1 is ENHRY and CDR2 is SYGVKD. Between the trimmed V and J ends, which lost 4 bases and 0 bases, there was a span of 9 bases. This CDR3 spans 15 amino acids. The CDR3 DNA follows: TGTGCCATCAGTGCTGGGAGCGCGAACACCGGGGAGCTGTTTTTT. The encoded protein is CAISAGSANTGELFF.

This clonotype was observed at least ten times. This chain connects TRBV27 to TRBJ1-5; D is unresolved. From germline, CDR1 is MNHEY and CDR2 SMNVEV (reference sequence). The CDR3 consists of 13 residues. Trimming took off 6 bases at V and 0 bases at J, with 6 bases between the two ends. The CDR3 loop is CASSLSSNQPQHF. The CDR3 DNA sequence: TGTGCCAGCAGCTTAAGTAGCAATCAGCCCCAGCATTTT.

V is TRBV14 and J is TRBJ2-5; TRBD1 matches at 7 bases. J was trimmed by 0 bases and V by 1 base; bases with no gene match: 8. CDR1 and CDR2 from the germline V gene are SGHDN and FVKESK. The CDR3 covers 17 residues. As DNA, the CDR3 is TGTGCCAGCAGCCAAGTAATACAGGGGACACACCAAGAGACCCAGTACTTC. Amino acid sequence: CASSQVIQGTHQETQYF.

This clonotype was counted only a few times. The chain combines TRBV6-6 with TRBJ1-2, with 10 bases aligning to TRBD1. This CDR3 has 14 amino acids. V lost 5 bases to trimming and J lost 4 bases; unmatched junction nucleotides: 4. The germline gives CDR1 MNHNY, CDR2 SVGAGI (reference sequence). Here the CDR3 reads CASSMGQGPYGYTF. DNA for the CDR3: TGTGCCAGCAGTATGGGACAGGGGCCCTATGGCTACACCTTC.

In its sample, this clonotype was seen a few times. The J gene is TRBJ2-5, the V gene TRBV12-3 or TRBV12-4, with TRBD1 matching over 11 bases. V lost 5 bases and J lost 5; bases outside the gene matches: 4. This CDR3 is 14 amino acids long. CDR3 loop: CASSRTGGKETQYF. The CDR3 region has the DNA TGTGCCAGCAGTCGGACAGGGGGCAAGGAGACCCAGTACTTC.

The chain is built from TRBV20-1 and TRBJ1-4; 7 nucleotides match TRBD1. Unmatched junction bases numbered 7, after V lost 3 bases and J lost 6 bases. The CDR3 has 14 residues. In germline, CDR1 is DFQATT, CDR2 SNEGSKA (reference sequence). For the CDR3, the DNA is TGCAGTGCTAGGAGACAGGGTGTAGATGAAAAACTGTTTTTT. Its translation is CSARRQGVDEKLFF.

The chain recombines TRBV12-3 or TRBV12-4 with TRBJ1-4, with TRBD1 identical over 8 bases. The V segment lost 3 bases and the J segment 5 bases; nucleotides outside the gene matches: 5. This CDR3 is built from 15 residues. CDR3 residues: CASSFRGQTNEKLFF. For the CDR3, the DNA is TGTGCCAGCAGTTTCAGGGGGCAGACGAATGAAAAACTGTTTTTT.

This clonotype has ten or more counts. The chain combines TRBV6-1 with TRBJ2-1; TRBD2 might be the D (6 bases). The CDR3 sequence is 12 residues long. Germline CDR1 is MNHNS and CDR2 is SASEGT. V lost 8 bases to trimming and J lost 6 bases, with 11 bases between them. This chain's CDR3 is CASRLGGNEQFF. In DNA form, the CDR3 reads TGTGCCAGCCGCCTGGGGGGCAATGAGCAGTTCTTC.

This clonotype was seen a handful of times. The rearrangement links TRBV6-2 or TRBV6-3 to TRBJ2-1, with TRBD1 as a possible D gene (6 bases). The CDR3 loop spans 15 amino acids. The ends were cut back, 5 bases at V and 5 bases at J, with 16 bases in the middle. In germline, CDR1 is MNHEY, CDR2 SVGEGT. CDR3 bases: TGTGCCAGCAGTCGAGACAGGAGAAGAGACAATGAGCAGTTCTTC. Translation: CASSRDRRRDNEQFF.

This clonotype occurred a few times. The chain couples TRBV4-3 to TRBJ1-5, with no clear D. The CDR3 consists of 13 residues. Germline assignment: CDR1 LGHNA and CDR2 YSLEER. Trimming took 4 bases from V and 7 from J, leaving 11 bases between them. CDR3 in amino acids: CASSLTKAQPQHF. The CDR3 DNA reads TGCGCCAGCAGCCTAACGAAGGCGCAGCCCCAGCATTTT.

This rearrangement joins TRBV27 to TRBJ1-1; 7 positions agree with TRBD1. The CDR3 runs to 14 residues. The germline V gene encodes CDR1 MNHEY and CDR2 SMNVEV (reference sequence). The V segment lost 3 bases and the J segment 3 bases; nucleotides outside the gene matches: 4. This CDR3 is CASSFQGVYTEAFF. CDR3 DNA sequence: TGTGCCAGCAGTTTTCAGGGGGTCTACACTGAAGCTTTCTTT.

The chain carries TRBV27 and TRBJ1-2, with 7 bases that match TRBD1. CDR3 length equals 14 residues. J was trimmed by 5 bases and V by 5 bases; bases with no gene match: 8. Germline V lookup: CDR1 MNHEY, CDR2 SMNVEV (reference sequence). This CDR3 is CASSPRDRPYGYTF. The DNA for the CDR3 is TGTGCCAGCAGTCCCAGGGACAGACCTTATGGCTACACCTTC.

This clonotype was detected only a few times. The chain employs TRBV11-2 and TRBJ2-5; the D gene is possibly TRBD1 (6 bases). From germline, CDR1 is SGHAT and CDR2 FQNNGV. V lost 7 bases to trimming and J lost 11 bases, with 26 bases between them. This CDR3 contains 15 residues. The CDR3 sequence is CASNPHSDSPGEQYF. The CDR3 DNA is TGTGCCAGCAACCCACACTCGGACAGTCCTGGTGAGCAGTACTTC.

The genes are TRBV18 and TRBJ2-5, with D possibly being TRBD1 or TRBD2 (5 bases each). V lost 2 bases, J lost 11 bases, and 15 bases lay in between. CDR1 is KGHSH and CDR2 is LQKENI in the germline V gene. The length of the CDR3 is 13 residues. In DNA, the CDR3 is TGTGCCAGCTCACCAGGCAGGGAGAATGAGCAGTACTTC. Translated: CASSPGRENEQYF.

This clonotype was observed a single time. The chain combines TRBV7-9 with TRBJ2-5; TRBD2 is a possible D gene (6 bases). Between the trimmed V and J ends, which lost 1 base and 5 bases, there was a span of 11 bases. The CDR3 sequence is 14 residues long. Looked up from germline, CDR1 is SEHNR and CDR2 is FQNEAQ (reference sequence). CDR3 bases: TGTGCCAGCAGCTTAGAGGGCCGGGGGGAGACCCAGTACTTC. Amino acid sequence: CASSLEGRGETQYF.